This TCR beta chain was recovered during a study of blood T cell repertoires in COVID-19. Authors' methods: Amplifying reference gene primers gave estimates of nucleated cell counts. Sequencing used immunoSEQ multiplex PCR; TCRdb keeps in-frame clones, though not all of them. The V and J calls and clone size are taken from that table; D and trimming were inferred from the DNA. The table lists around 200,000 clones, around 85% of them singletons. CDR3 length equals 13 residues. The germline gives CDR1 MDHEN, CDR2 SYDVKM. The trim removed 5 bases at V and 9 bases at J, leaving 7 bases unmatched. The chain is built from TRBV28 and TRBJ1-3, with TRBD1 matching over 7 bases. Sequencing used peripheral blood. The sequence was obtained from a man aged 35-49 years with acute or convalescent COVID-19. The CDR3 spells CASSVRGPLTIYF. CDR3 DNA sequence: TGTGCCAGCAGTGTGAGGGGGCCCCTCACCATATATTTT.